Following are 16 T cell receptor beta chains from one sample sequenced in a study of blood T cell repertoires in COVID-19. Only in-frame clones appear in the TCRdb table, and some are missing; sequencing was by immunoSEQ multiplex PCR. The data contain hundreds of thousands of clones, about four fifths of them seen just once; the ten biggest clones take up roughly 4.8%. The sequenced sample was PBMCs or T cells enriched from blood (not recorded which). These TCRs come from a woman aged 50 to 65 who had been exposed to COVID-19.

This chain links TRBV5-4 with TRBJ1-1, with D uncertain. This CDR3 is 12 amino acids long. V shed 1 base and J shed 8 bases, with 9 bases lying between them. Germline V CDR1 and CDR2: SGHNT, YYREEE (reference sequence). The CDR3, as DNA: TGTGCCAGCAGCTTGTCGCAGTCAGAAGCTTTCTTT. This translates into CASSLSQSEAFF.

This chain uses TRBV4-2 with TRBJ2-7, with 10 bases fitting TRBD1. The junction had 12 bases not matched to a gene; V was cut back by 1 base and J by 6 bases. The CDR3 totals 17 residues. Per the germline V gene, CDR1 is LGHNA and CDR2 is YNFKEQ. The CDR3 coding sequence is TGTGCCAGCAGCCAAGCCCGTCCCGGGACAGGGGTTAGCGAGCAGTACTTC. Protein product: CASSQARPGTGVSEQYF.

V gene TRBV5-4 combines with J gene TRBJ1-4, with a weak D call TRBD1 (5 bases). Germline loops: CDR1 SGHNT, CDR2 YYREEE (reference sequence). The V gene lost 2 bases and the J gene lost 7 bases, with 15 bases spanning the gap. CDR3 length: 15 residues. Here the CDR3 DNA reads TGTGCCAGCAGCTTCGGCGCTGGGGCCGGTGAAAAACTGTTTTTT. Protein: CASSFGAGAGEKLFF.

The chain couples TRBV11-2 to TRBJ1-2; the match to TRBD1 covers 7 bases. Trimming took 4 bases from V and 14 from J; bases not matched to a gene: 19. Germline V lookup: CDR1 SGHAT, CDR2 FQNNGV. The CDR3 length is 15 residues. The DNA for the CDR3 is TGTGCCAGCAGCTACTTCCGGGACAGCCGCTCCCTGCGAACCTTC. This encodes CASSYFRDSRSLRTF.

This rearrangement joins TRBV5-1 to TRBJ2-1; D possibly corresponds to TRBD2 (7 bases). Germline lookup yields CDR1 SGHRS and CDR2 YFSETQ. There are 15 residues in the CDR3. Between the trimmed V and J ends, which lost 2 bases and 10 bases, there was a span of 19 bases. CDR3 DNA sequence: TGCGCCAGCAGCTTACCGGGGGGCGACGTCGGGGAGCAGTTCTTC. It is translated as CASSLPGGDVGEQFF.

The chain uses TRBV15 and TRBJ1-3; D is unclear. The germline gives CDR1 LNHNV, CDR2 YYDKDF (reference sequence). V was trimmed by 5 bases and J by 0 bases, leaving 8 bases between them. This CDR3 region has 14 residues. The CDR3 DNA reads as TGTGCCACCAGCTATTTTAGCTCTGGAAACACCATATATTTT. The encoded protein is CATSYFSSGNTIYF.

The J gene is TRBJ1-1, the V gene TRBV5-1; D remains unclear. Trimming stripped 0 bases from V and 4 bases from J, with 10 bases between. The CDR3 spans 14 residues. CDR1 SGHRS and CDR2 YFSETQ come from the germline V gene. The CDR3 here is CASSLDGGGTEAFF. CDR3 sequence (DNA): TGCGCCAGCAGCTTGGACGGCGGAGGCACTGAAGCTTTCTTT.

The chain recombines TRBV5-4 with TRBJ2-7; TRBD1 might be the D (6 bases). The CDR3 loop spans 14 amino acids. The germline V gene has CDR1 SGHNT and CDR2 YYREEE (reference sequence). V gave up 3 bases and J gave up 4 bases, with 14 bases separating them. The CDR3 protein is CASSSRGTPYEQYF. DNA of the CDR3: TGTGCCAGCAGCTCCCGAGGGACACCATACGAGCAGTACTTC.

The chain is built from TRBV11-2 and TRBJ2-2, with 10 bases fitting TRBD1. This CDR3 comprises 15 residues. Looked up from germline, CDR1 is SGHAT and CDR2 is FQNNGV. The junction had 1 base not matched to a gene; V was cut back by 5 bases and J by 1 base. CDR3 DNA: TGTGCCAGCAGCAGGGACAGGGGGAACACCGGGGAGCTGTTTTTT. Amino acid sequence: CASSRDRGNTGELFF.

Comment on this clone: The germline gene is not matched at one end of the junction; a read error may be the cause. This rearrangement joins TRBV5-5 to TRBJ1-6; 8 nucleotides align to TRBD1. The CDR3 is 13 amino acids. Germline values: CDR1 SGHKS, CDR2 YYEKEE (reference sequence). The CDR3 nucleotides read TGTGCCAGCAGCTTGGCAGACCGGGACAGGTGGAAGTTT. It specifies CASSLADRDRWKF.

This clone occurred a few times. The rearrangement links TRBV28 to TRBJ1-1; TRBD1 matches 8 bases. CDR1 MDHEN and CDR2 SYDVKM come from the germline V gene. The CDR3 loop spans 15 amino acids. V shed 7 bases and J 1 base; nucleotides not matched to a gene: 8. CDR3 nucleotide sequence: TGTGCCAGCATCTTTTCCGGGACAGGGAACACTGAAGCTTTCTTT. Its protein product is CASIFSGTGNTEAFF.

This clone was seen once. V and J are TRBV27 and TRBJ1-2; TRBD1 matches at 8 bases. The germline V gene has CDR1 MNHEY and CDR2 SMNVEV (reference sequence). The CDR3 runs 15 residues. J gave up 2 bases and V 5 bases, and 7 bases lay outside the gene matches. The CDR3 bases are TGTGCCAGCAGTCCTCGACAGGGGACGAACTATGGCTACACCTTC. Its translation is CASSPRQGTNYGYTF.

The V gene is TRBV29-1, the J gene TRBJ2-5; D may be TRBD2 (6 bases). In germline, CDR1 is SQVTM, CDR2 ANQGSEA. The CDR3 sequence is 14 residues long. The ends were cut back, 4 bases at V and 5 bases at J, with 17 bases in the middle. CDR3 sequence reads: CSVGAGGAGETQYF. Here the CDR3 DNA reads TGCAGCGTTGGAGCAGGAGGGGCCGGGGAGACCCAGTACTTC.

The rearrangement joins TRBV27 to TRBJ2-7; 7 nucleotides align to TRBD1. V shed 6 bases, J shed 2 bases, and the junction held 4 bases outside the gene matches. This CDR3 contains 13 residues. In germline, CDR1 is MNHEY, CDR2 SMNVEV (reference sequence). CDR3 sequence: CASRAGTAYEQYF. The CDR3 coding sequence is TGTGCCAGCAGGGCCGGGACAGCCTACGAGCAGTACTTC.

This chain joins TRBV7-2 and TRBJ1-1; 12 bases agree with TRBD1. V shed 1 base, J shed 1 base, and the junction held 7 bases outside the gene matches. Germline lookup yields CDR1 SGHTA and CDR2 FQGNSA. The CDR3 runs 18 residues. The CDR3 nucleotides are TGTGCCAGCAGCTTAGTAGGGACAGGGGGCGGGAGGAACACTGAAGCTTTCTTT. This encodes CASSLVGTGGGRNTEAFF.

V gene TRBV13 combines with J gene TRBJ2-5; D gene uncertain. The V gene lost 5 bases and the J gene lost 7 bases, with 8 bases spanning the gap. The CDR3 loop spans 11 amino acids. CDR1 is PRHDT and CDR2 is FYEKMQ in the germline V gene (reference sequence). The CDR3 is CASSQQRTQYF. CDR3 in DNA: TGTGCCAGCAGCCAACAACGGACCCAGTACTTC. The variable domain in full, with the rest retrieved from reference TRBV13 and TRBJ2-5, is AAGVIQSPRHLIKEKRETATLKCYPIPRHDTVYWYQQGPGQDPQFLISFYEKMQSDKGSIPDRFSAQQFSDYHSELNMSSLELGDSALYFCASSQQRTQYFGPGTRLLVL.